The present entry profiles one TCR beta chain with its context. Authors' data handling: Scientists estimated how many nucleated cells there were by amplifying reference gene primers. The assay was immunoSEQ multiplex PCR, and TCRdb's table has in-frame clones only and misses some. The V and J calls and clone size come from that table; D and trimming were worked out from the DNA. The data contain tens of thousands of clones, over 75% of them singletons. Germline CDR1 and CDR2: SGHNT and YYREEE (reference sequence). J gave up 6 bases and V 3 bases, and 6 bases lay outside the gene matches. This CDR3 region has 17 residues. The data derive from a study of blood T cell repertoires in COVID-19. Study-wide context: Acute and convalescent COVID-19 specimens originated in the United States, Italy and Spain. The analysed material was cDNA or gDNA that came from T cells, B-cell-depleted T cells, or PBMCs.

The chain links TRBV5-4 to TRBJ2-1; 16 nucleotides line up with TRBD2. Source material: peripheral blood. This receptor was taken from a man between 60 and 70 years old with acute or convalescent COVID-19. Here the CDR3 DNA reads TGTGCCAGCAGCTCGGGACTAGCGGGAGGGGTTCCCAATGAGCAGTTCTTC. Translation: CASSSGLAGGVPNEQFF.